This T cell receptor beta chain comes out of a study of cytomegalovirus exposure and HLA in healthy donors. Both 60 Vbeta primers and 13 Jbeta primers went into the PCR. TCRdb's copy holds only in-frame clones and misses some; the assay was immunoSEQ multiplex PCR. Of tens of thousands of clones listed, less than 75% are singletons. On this clone itself: Its antigen remains unknown.

Whole-study findings and limits: A later analysis, which compared TCR beta chains of equal frequency, found the HLA-associated ones more clonally expanded.

This CDR3 region has 12 residues. Between the trimmed V and J ends, which lost 5 bases and 4 bases, there was a span of 11 bases. Germline V gene sequence: CDR1 SQVTM, CDR2 ANQGSEA. The clonotype was recovered from a man in his fifties in good health and CMV-seropositive. This chain connects TRBV29-1 to TRBJ2-5, with a possible D match to TRBD2 (7 bases). The sample taken for sequencing was PBMCs. The CDR3 region is CSVRGGGETQYF. The CDR3 DNA sequence: TGCAGCGTTAGGGGGGGTGGAGAGACCCAGTACTTC. Filled out from reference TRBV29-1 and TRBJ2-5, the complete variable domain reads SAVISQKPSRDICQRGTSLTIQCQVDSQVTMMFWYRQQPGQSLTLIATANQGSEATYESGFVIDKFPISRPNLTFSTLTVSNMSPEDSSIYLCSVRGGGETQYFGPGTRLLVL.